Given below is one TCR beta chain in context. Sequencing was performed with immunoSEQ multiplex PCR; in TCRdb, only in-frame clones are kept and a portion is missing. The sample shows some 580,000 clones, roughly 97% of them seen only once. The data derive from a study of shared clonotypes between healthy human individuals. Partitioning of CD4+ cells yielded a CD45RA+ naive subset and a CD45RA-negative memory subset. Deletions cut 8 bases from V and 0 bases from J, with 12 bases between. The V gene's germline CDR1 is SGHTA and CDR2 FQGNSA. This CDR3 has 14 amino acids. The receptor comes from a woman aged 25 to 39 in good health. J is TRBJ2-3 and V is TRBV7-2; D uncertain. Material: naive CD4+ T cells sorted from blood. Subset here: CD45RA+ positively selected. In DNA form, the CDR3 reads TGTGCCAGCGGGCAGGATACTAGCACAGATACGCAGTATTTT. This translates into CASGQDTSTDTQYF.